The 32 T cell receptor beta chains reported below all come from one sample, sequenced in a study of shared clonotypes between healthy human individuals. CD45RO negativity and positive selection for CCR7 defined naive CD8 cells, a population that excluded terminally differentiated effector memory CD45RA+ cells. Some clones are missing from TCRdb's copy, which holds only in-frame ones; the method was immunoSEQ multiplex PCR. The sample yields more than 2 million clones, around 93% seen once. The sample consisted of naive CD8+ T cells from PBMCs. The receptors derive from a man aged 18 to 30 in good health. Some clones in this sample may be carry-over from other donors' samples.

The rearrangement joins TRBV18 to TRBJ2-7; possibly TRBD1 for D (6 bases). CDR1 KGHSH and CDR2 LQKENI come from the germline V gene. V was trimmed by 4 bases and J by 3 bases, leaving 10 bases between them. This CDR3 is built from 13 residues. The CDR3: CASSRTDDYEQYF. Here the CDR3 DNA reads TGTGCCAGCTCACGGACAGACGACTACGAGCAGTACTTC.

This chain joins TRBV12-2 and TRBJ2-1; the table calls TRBD2, which could not be checked here. TRBV12-2 counts as a pseudogene. The length of the CDR3 is 13 residues. Here the CDR3 DNA reads TGTGCAAGTCGCTTACTCAGCGGCCCTATGGAGTTCTTC. This sequence encodes CASRLLSGPMEFF.

This clone was seen once. The chain is built from TRBV28 and TRBJ2-7; either TRBD1 or TRBD2 may supply D (5 bases each). This CDR3 contains 13 residues. Trimming removed 3 bases from V and 7 bases from J, with 13 bases in between. Germline CDR1 MDHEN, CDR2 SYDVKM. CDR3 region: CASSFSEWGEQYF. The CDR3 DNA sequence: TGTGCCAGCAGTTTTTCTGAGTGGGGGGAGCAGTACTTC.

This sequence joins TRBV6-6 and TRBJ1-1; unclear D gene. In germline, CDR1 is MNHNY, CDR2 SVGAGI (reference sequence). This CDR3 comprises 11 residues. V lost 10 bases and J 2 bases, leaving 8 bases between the germline ends. The CDR3 DNA is TGTGCCACCGTTACTAACACTGAAGCTTTCTTT. Its translation is CATVTNTEAFF.

The chain joins TRBV27 to TRBJ2-7; 12 positions agree with TRBD1. J gave up 4 bases and V 5 bases, and 9 bases lay outside the gene matches. CDR3 length equals 16 residues. Germline V CDR1 and CDR2: MNHEY, SMNVEV (reference sequence). The CDR3 nucleotides are TGTGCCAGCAGTCCCCTCCGGGACAGGGGGCCATACGAGCAGTACTTC. Translating it yields CASSPLRDRGPYEQYF.

The chain has TRBV5-1 and TRBJ2-5; 9 nucleotides agree with TRBD2. This CDR3 is 17 amino acids long. Germline-derived CDR1 and CDR2 are SGHRS and YFSETQ. The junction had 7 bases not matched to a gene; V was cut back by 0 bases and J by 1 base. CDR3 in amino acids: CASSLDLSGSAQETQYF. The CDR3 nucleotides are TGCGCCAGCAGCTTGGACCTTAGCGGGAGCGCCCAAGAGACCCAGTACTTC. Together with reference TRBV5-1 and TRBJ2-5, the CDR3 gives the full variable domain: KAGVTQTPRYLIKTRGQQVTLSCSPISGHRSVSWYQQTPGQGLQFLFEYFSETQRNKGNFPGRFSGRQFSNSRSEMNVSTLELGDSALYLCASSLDLSGSAQETQYFGPGTRLLVL.

This clone occurred once. The CDR3 region has the DNA TGTGCCACAGGATGGGGACTATTCTACAATGAGCAGTTCTTC. It codes for CATGWGLFYNEQFF. The chain recombines TRBV19 with TRBJ2-1; 7 positions match TRBD2. Germline V gives CDR1 LNHDA, CDR2 SQIVND (reference sequence). Losses at the gene ends were 10 bases for V and 3 bases for J; bases not matched to a gene: 9. The CDR3 covers 14 residues.

The rearrangement links TRBV2 to TRBJ2-7; D is perhaps TRBD1 (5 bases). The CDR3 consists of 13 residues. From germline, CDR1 is SNHLY and CDR2 FYNNEI. V lost 7 bases, J lost 0 bases, and 10 bases lay in between. CDR3 loop: CASKDTHSYEQYF. DNA of the CDR3: TGTGCCAGCAAGGACACCCACTCCTACGAGCAGTACTTC.

This clone was picked up a small number of times. The genes are TRBV29-1 and TRBJ1-5, with D perhaps TRBD1 (6 bases). CDR1 and CDR2 (germline): SQVTM, ANQGSEA. The germline V and J ends were trimmed by 6 bases and 3 bases, with 12 bases remaining between them. CDR3 length: 13 amino acids. The CDR3 reads CSVTTGTNQPQHF. In DNA form, the CDR3 reads TGCAGCGTGACTACAGGGACCAATCAGCCCCAGCATTTT.

The V and J genes are TRBV19 and TRBJ2-1; TRBD2 matches at 8 bases. The CDR3 loop spans 18 amino acids. With V trimmed by 0 bases and J by 6 bases, 13 bases remained unmatched. Germline loops: CDR1 LNHDA, CDR2 SQIVND (reference sequence). CDR3 sequence (DNA): TGTGCCAGTAGTATAGATGGGGAAGAGAGGCTAGCGGGCAATGAGCAGTTCTTC. Translation gives CASSIDGEERLAGNEQFF.

V gene TRBV4-3 combines with J gene TRBJ2-3, with 12 bases matching TRBD2. With V trimmed by 4 bases and J by 2 bases, 7 bases remained unmatched. Germline-derived CDR1 and CDR2 are LGHNA and YSLEER. The CDR3 loop spans 17 amino acids. CDR3 residues: CASSPGASGRDTDTQYF. In nucleotides, the CDR3 is TGCGCCAGCAGCCCAGGGGCTAGCGGGAGGGACACAGATACGCAGTATTTT.

This clone was recorded once. V and J are TRBV5-5 and TRBJ2-7; 8 bases are a match to TRBD1. The CDR3 consists of 14 residues. The V segment lost 1 base and the J segment 1 base; nucleotides outside the gene matches: 1. Germline loops: CDR1 SGHKS, CDR2 YYEKEE (reference sequence). DNA of the CDR3: TGTGCCAGCAGCTTGAACAGGGGGTCCTACGAGCAGTACTTC. Amino acid sequence: CASSLNRGSYEQYF.

This sequence joins TRBV30 and TRBJ1-2; D not certain. The CDR3 has 14 amino acids. The V end lost 2 bases, the J end lost 2 bases, and 12 bases lay between the germline ends. Per germline, CDR1 GTSNPN and CDR2 SVGIG (reference sequence). CDR3 loop: CAWSLVRPNYGYTF. The CDR3 bases are TGTGCCTGGAGTCTGGTTAGGCCGAACTATGGCTACACCTTC. Full variable domain (remainder filled in from reference TRBV30 and TRBJ1-2): SQTIHQWPATLVQPVGSPLSLECTVEGTSNPNLYWYRQAAGRGLQLLFYSVGIGQISSEVPQNLSASRPQDRQFILSSKKLLLSDSGFYLCAWSLVRPNYGYTFGSGTRLTVV.

The V call is TRBV19, the J call TRBJ1-1, with TRBD1 matching 11 bases. The CDR3 length is 14 residues. The germline CDR1 and CDR2 sequences are LNHDA and SQIVND (reference sequence). The V gene end was trimmed by 4 bases and the J gene end by 6 bases; junction bases not matched to a gene: 4. CDR3 sequence (DNA): TGTGCCAGTAGTACCCCGGGACAGGGGGCTGAAGCTTTCTTT. Amino acids: CASSTPGQGAEAFF.

The chain employs TRBV6-6 and TRBJ2-2, with D tentatively TRBD1 (5 bases). The CDR3 extends over 15 amino acids. Trimming cost V 7 bases and J 2 bases, with 14 bases left between them. CDR1 is MNHNY and CDR2 is SVGAGI in the germline V gene (reference sequence). The CDR3 loop is CASTSSRANTGELFF. CDR3 nucleotides: TGTGCCAGCACCTCGTCCAGGGCTAACACCGGGGAGCTGTTTTTT.

The chain uses TRBV5-8 and TRBJ1-1; D remains ambiguous. The CDR3 totals 11 residues. V lost 2 bases and J 7 bases, leaving 6 bases between the germline ends. In germline, CDR1 is SGHTS, CDR2 YDEGEE. The CDR3 here is CASSFGYEAFF. CDR3 nucleotides: TGTGCCAGCAGCTTCGGCTATGAAGCTTTCTTT.

V gene TRBV7-6 combines with J gene TRBJ1-4; the D is unclear. The CDR3 contains 18 residues. The germline V gene has CDR1 SGHVS and CDR2 FNYEAQ. The ends were cut back, 2 bases at V and 0 bases at J, with 16 bases in the middle. This CDR3 is CASSLRDSRRSTNEKLFF. The CDR3 region has the DNA TGTGCCAGCAGCTTAAGGGATTCGCGCCGTTCAACTAATGAAAAACTGTTTTTT.

This rearrangement joins TRBV27 to TRBJ1-3; weak D call: TRBD1 (6 bases). The CDR3 covers 17 residues. V was cut by 1 base and J by 0 bases, with 13 bases left in between. Germline V CDR1 and CDR2: MNHEY, SMNVEV (reference sequence). The CDR3 spells CASSLLGTFSSGNTIYF. In nucleotides, the CDR3 is TGTGCCAGCAGTTTATTGGGGACATTCAGCTCTGGAAACACCATATATTTT.

For the CDR3, the DNA is TGTGCCAGCAGCCTCAGCACCAGTCTGAAGGGCTACACCTTC. Its translation: CASSLSTSLKGYTF. The chain recombines TRBV7-2 with TRBJ1-2, with D hard to call. V lost 5 bases and J 8 bases, leaving 18 bases between the germline ends. CDR1 is SGHTA and CDR2 is FQGNSA in the germline V gene. The CDR3 has 14 amino acids. Complete variable domain (other parts from reference TRBV7-2 and TRBJ1-2): GAGVSQSPSNKVTEKGKDVELRCDPISGHTALYWYRQSLGQGLEFLIYFQGNSAPDKSGLPSDRFSAERTGGSVSTLTIQRTQQEDSAVYLCASSLSTSLKGYTFGSGTRLTVV.

The rearrangement joins TRBV30 to TRBJ1-4; D gene uncertain. V was clipped by 2 bases and J by 8 bases, with 9 bases between them. Per the germline V gene, CDR1 is GTSNPN and CDR2 is SVGIG (reference sequence). CDR3 length: 12 amino acids. The CDR3 DNA reads as TGTGCCTGGAGTTGGAGTCGGGAAAAACTGTTTTTT. This codes for CAWSWSREKLFF.

V and J are TRBV11-2 and TRBJ1-5; a weak D match, TRBD1 (6 bases). Germline CDR1 reads SGHAT; CDR2 reads FQNNGV. Trimming removed 2 bases at V and 4 bases at J, with 21 bases between. The CDR3 runs 18 residues. The CDR3 nucleotides read TGTGCCAGCAGCTTATATCCCCGGGGGGCGGGAGAAAATCAGCCCCAGCATTTT. Residues: CASSLYPRGAGENQPQHF.

The V gene is TRBV21-1, the J gene TRBJ2-3. TRBV21-1 is a pseudogene locus. The CDR3 runs to 17 residues. The CDR3 coding sequence is TGTGCCAGCAGCCCCCCCGGGACCCAAACCCTCACAGATACGCAGTATTTT. Translation: CASSPPGTQTLTDTQYF.

This chain links TRBV27 with TRBJ1-1, with TRBD1 identical over 11 bases. V shed 2 bases, J shed 3 bases, and the junction held 8 bases outside the gene matches. Per germline, CDR1 MNHEY and CDR2 SMNVEV (reference sequence). The CDR3 covers 17 residues. This chain's CDR3 is CASSLSGQGARHTEAFF. The CDR3, as DNA: TGTGCCAGCAGTTTAAGTGGACAGGGGGCGCGACACACTGAAGCTTTCTTT.

The chain uses TRBV4-3 and TRBJ2-1; D is unclear. The CDR3 covers 14 residues. The V gene's germline CDR1 is LGHNA and CDR2 YSLEER. V shed 2 bases and J shed 5 bases, with 10 bases lying between them. CDR3 bases: TGCGCCAGCAGCCAAACGACCCGGAACAATGAGCAGTTCTTC. This encodes CASSQTTRNNEQFF.

The chain recombines TRBV10-2 with TRBJ2-5, with D uncertain. V gave up 11 bases and J gave up 5 bases, with 15 bases separating them. CDR1 is WSHSY, CDR2 SAAADI, per germline. The CDR3 runs to 12 residues. The chain's CDR3 is CAARSVWETQYF. The DNA for the CDR3 is TGCGCCGCGCGGTCCGTATGGGAGACCCAGTACTTC.

This rearrangement joins TRBV6-1 to TRBJ2-7; D call uncertain. Per the germline V gene, CDR1 is MNHNS and CDR2 is SASEGT. The CDR3 covers 12 residues. The germline V and J ends were trimmed by 2 bases and 2 bases, with 4 bases remaining between them. The CDR3 spells CASSEFPYEQYF. The CDR3 DNA sequence: TGTGCCAGCAGTGAATTTCCCTACGAGCAGTACTTC.

The gene calls are TRBV27 and TRBJ1-1; the match to TRBD1 covers 10 bases. V trimming: 7 bases; J trimming: 4 bases; junction bases outside the gene matches: 6. This CDR3 spans 14 amino acids. Per the germline V gene, CDR1 is MNHEY and CDR2 is SMNVEV (reference sequence). The CDR3 spells CASTDRGLGTEAFF. The CDR3, as DNA: TGTGCCAGCACAGACAGGGGGCTTGGCACTGAAGCTTTCTTT.

The chain uses TRBV7-9 and TRBJ2-7; D may be TRBD2 (6 bases). CDR1 is SEHNR and CDR2 is FQNEAQ in the germline V gene (reference sequence). The CDR3 consists of 11 residues. The V and J ends lost 8 bases and 1 base respectively, with 6 bases between them. The DNA of the CDR3 is TGTGCCAGCGGGAGGTCCTACGAGCAGTACTTC. This codes for CASGRSYEQYF.

V usage is TRBV14 and J usage is TRBJ2-7; TRBD2 might be the D (5 bases). CDR3 length: 14 residues. Trimming took off 0 bases at V and 6 bases at J, with 12 bases between the two ends. Germline assignment: CDR1 SGHDN and CDR2 FVKESK. The chain's CDR3 is CASSQDSGSSEQYF. DNA for the CDR3: TGTGCCAGCAGCCAAGATAGTGGGAGTAGCGAGCAGTACTTC. The whole variable domain, remainder taken from reference TRBV14 and TRBJ2-7, is EAGVTQFPSHSVIEKGQTVTLRCDPISGHDNLYWYRRVMGKEIKFLLHFVKESKQDESGMPNNRFLAERTGGTYSTLKVQPAELEDSGVYFCASSQDSGSSEQYFGPGTRLTVT.

The V gene is TRBV4-3, the J gene TRBJ2-7, with 12 bases fitting TRBD2. The V and J ends lost 3 bases and 5 bases, in that order; junction bases with no gene match: 8. Germline V gene data show CDR1 as LGHNA and CDR2 as YSLEER. This CDR3 has 16 residues. The CDR3 DNA reads as TGCGCCAGCAGCCACTTTAGACTAGCGGGAGAAAACGAGCAGTACTTC. It is translated as CASSHFRLAGENEQYF.

The V gene is TRBV28, the J gene TRBJ2-7; perhaps D is TRBD1 or TRBD2 (5 bases each). Germline values: CDR1 MDHEN, CDR2 SYDVKM. This CDR3 region has 12 residues. V was trimmed by 3 bases and J by 7 bases, leaving 10 bases between them. CDR3 protein: CASSLGVEEQYF. The DNA for the CDR3 is TGTGCCAGCAGTTTGGGGGTTGAGGAGCAGTACTTC. The full variable domain, completed using reference TRBV28 and TRBJ2-7, is DVKVTQSSRYLVKRTGEKVFLECVQDMDHENMFWYRQDPGLGLRLIYFSYDVKMKEKGDIPEGYSVSREKKERFSLILESASTNQTSMYLCASSLGVEEQYFGPGTRLTVT.

The rearrangement links TRBV11-2 to TRBJ2-1; 13 bases fit TRBD2. CDR3 length: 17 residues. Germline V gives CDR1 SGHAT, CDR2 FQNNGV. After removal of 5 bases from V and 5 bases from J, the junction contained 9 bases not matched to a gene. CDR3: CASSGGTSGTFNNEQFF. CDR3 in DNA: TGTGCCAGCAGCGGGGGGACTAGCGGGACCTTTAACAATGAGCAGTTCTTC.